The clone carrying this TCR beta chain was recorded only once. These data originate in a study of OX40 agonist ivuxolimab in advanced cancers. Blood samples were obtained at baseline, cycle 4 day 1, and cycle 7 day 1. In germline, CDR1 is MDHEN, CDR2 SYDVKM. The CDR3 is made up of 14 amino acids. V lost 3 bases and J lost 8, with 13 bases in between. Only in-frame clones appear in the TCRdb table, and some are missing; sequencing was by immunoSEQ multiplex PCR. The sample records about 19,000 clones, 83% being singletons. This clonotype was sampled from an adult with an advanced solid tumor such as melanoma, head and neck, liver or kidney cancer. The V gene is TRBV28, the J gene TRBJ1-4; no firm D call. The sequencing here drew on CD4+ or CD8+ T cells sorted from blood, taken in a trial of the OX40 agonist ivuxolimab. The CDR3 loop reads CASSLAGEPEKLFF. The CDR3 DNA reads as TGTGCCAGCAGTTTGGCAGGCGAACCCGAAAAACTGTTTTTT.